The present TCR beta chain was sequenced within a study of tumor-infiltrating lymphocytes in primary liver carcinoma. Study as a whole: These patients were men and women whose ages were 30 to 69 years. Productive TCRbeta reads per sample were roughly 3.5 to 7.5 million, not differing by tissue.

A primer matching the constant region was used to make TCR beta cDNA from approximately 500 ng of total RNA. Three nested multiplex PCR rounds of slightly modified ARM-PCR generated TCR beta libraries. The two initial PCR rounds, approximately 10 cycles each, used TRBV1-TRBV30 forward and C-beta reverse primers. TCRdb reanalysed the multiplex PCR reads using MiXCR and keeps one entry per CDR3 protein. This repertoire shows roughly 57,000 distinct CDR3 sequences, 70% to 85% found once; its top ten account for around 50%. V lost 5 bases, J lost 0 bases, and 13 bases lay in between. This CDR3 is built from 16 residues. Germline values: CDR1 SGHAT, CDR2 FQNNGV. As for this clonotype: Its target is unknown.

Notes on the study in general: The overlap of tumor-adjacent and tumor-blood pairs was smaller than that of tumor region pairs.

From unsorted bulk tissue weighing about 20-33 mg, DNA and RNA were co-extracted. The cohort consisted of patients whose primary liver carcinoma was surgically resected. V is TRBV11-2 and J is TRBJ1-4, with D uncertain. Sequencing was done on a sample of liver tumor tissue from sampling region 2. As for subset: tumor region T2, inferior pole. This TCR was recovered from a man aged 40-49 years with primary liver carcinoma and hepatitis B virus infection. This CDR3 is CASSTGIAPTNEKLFF. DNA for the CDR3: TGTGCCAGCAGCACTGGCATAGCACCAACTAATGAAAAACTGTTTTTT.